This T cell receptor beta chain was sequenced in a study of cytomegalovirus exposure and HLA in healthy donors. Trimming removed 4 bases at V and 4 bases at J, with 11 bases between. The CDR3 runs to 13 residues. In the PCR, 60 Vbeta and 13 Jbeta primers were used. Here immunoSEQ multiplex PCR was the method, and the copy in TCRdb shows in-frame clones only, minus some. The table has around 150,000 clones, approximately 78% seen once; the top ten hold about 8.1%. The TCR comes from a woman between 45 and 65 years old in good health and CMV-seropositive. Specimen: PBMCs. The rearrangement links TRBV5-3 to TRBJ1-2; no firm D call. TRBV5-3 has ORF status, its function being uncertain. CDR3 sequence: CARSPNRAYGYTF. CDR3 in DNA: TGTGCCAGAAGCCCCAACCGAGCCTATGGCTACACCTTC.